One sample yielded the 31 T cell receptor beta chains listed below, sequenced in a study of blood T cell repertoires in COVID-19. TCRdb's table, derived via immunoSEQ multiplex PCR, lists solely in-frame clones and lacks some. The repertoire has 130,000 or so clones, around 77% of them found once; the top ten carry over 7%. Sample: peripheral blood. Receptors were obtained from a human donor in a cohort sampled during active COVID-19.

The J gene is TRBJ2-7, the V gene TRBV29-1; D is unclear. The length of the CDR3 is 11 residues. V gave up 4 bases and J gave up 5 bases, with 9 bases separating them. Germline lookup yields CDR1 SQVTM and CDR2 ANQGSEA. CDR3 DNA sequence: TGCAGCGTTGGAGGTGCGGACGAGCAGTACTTC. Amino acid sequence: CSVGGADEQYF.

This clone was counted only a few times. The chain is built from TRBV6-5 and TRBJ2-7; D is possibly TRBD1 (5 bases). Per the germline V gene, CDR1 is MNHEY and CDR2 is SVGAGI. With 0 bases removed from V and 2 bases from J, the gap between germline ends came to 8 bases. The CDR3 is 14 residues long. Here the CDR3 reads CASSYSSRAYEQYF. The CDR3 DNA reads as TGTGCCAGCAGTTACTCGAGCAGGGCCTACGAGCAGTACTTC.

The V and J genes are TRBV29-1 and TRBJ2-7; 9 nucleotides agree with TRBD2. The CDR3 contains 13 residues. Looked up from germline, CDR1 is SQVTM and CDR2 is ANQGSEA. The V gene end was trimmed by 6 bases and the J gene end by 7 bases; junction bases not matched to a gene: 10. CDR3 residues: CSVRAGGPGEQYF. In DNA form, the CDR3 reads TGCAGCGTCCGGGCGGGAGGGCCGGGGGAGCAGTACTTC.

The chain uses TRBV6-5 and TRBJ1-4; D is unclear. The CDR3 runs to 15 residues. V lost 6 bases to trimming and J lost 7 bases, with 18 bases between them. Germline V gene lookup returns CDR1 MNHEY and CDR2 SVGAGI. For the CDR3, the DNA is TGTGCCAGCAGCGCTATTAGTTCTTTTGGTGAAAAACTGTTTTTT. As protein: CASSAISSFGEKLFF.

This clone has more than one count but fewer than ten. V is TRBV10-1 and J is TRBJ1-1; TRBD1 matches 9 bases. CDR3 length equals 15 residues. Trimming took 6 bases from V and 6 from J; bases not matched to a gene: 11. CDR1 and CDR2 from the germline V gene are WNHNN and SYGVQD (reference sequence). This CDR3 reads CASRGDYYRGPEAFF. As DNA, the CDR3 is TGCGCCAGCAGGGGGGATTATTACAGGGGGCCTGAAGCTTTCTTT.

This clone occurred a few times. V and J are TRBV11-2 and TRBJ1-4, with D possibly TRBD1 on 6 matching bases. The CDR3 covers 13 residues. Germline V CDR1 and CDR2: SGHAT, FQNNGV. V gave up 5 bases and J gave up 2 bases, with 6 bases separating them. This chain's CDR3 is CASSRGTNEKLFF. The CDR3 bases are TGTGCCAGCAGCAGGGGGACTAATGAAAAACTGTTTTTT.

This clone came up a few times. The chain joins TRBV5-1 to TRBJ2-7; a weak D match, TRBD2 (5 bases). CDR3 length: 14 residues. Germline values: CDR1 SGHRS, CDR2 YFSETQ. V lost 4 bases and J lost 6, with 17 bases in between. CDR3 sequence (DNA): TGCGCCAGCAGCCCGGACTTTCAGGAGACCGAGCAGTACTTC. It encodes CASSPDFQETEQYF.

The chain combines TRBV7-6 with TRBJ1-2; possible D gene TRBD1, 5 bases. The length of the CDR3 is 16 residues. Trimming cost V 5 bases and J 0 bases, with 16 bases left between them. The germline gives CDR1 SGHVS, CDR2 FNYEAQ. CDR3 sequence reads: CASSPGTLPTNYGYTF. The CDR3 coding sequence is TGTGCCAGCAGCCCCGGGACTTTACCAACTAACTATGGCTACACCTTC. The full variable domain, its missing parts supplied by reference TRBV7-6 and TRBJ1-2, is GAGVSQSPRYKVTKRGQDVALRCDPISGHVSLYWYRQALGQGPEFLTYFNYEAQQDKSGLPNDRFSAERPEGSISTLTIQRTEQRDSAMYRCASSPGTLPTNYGYTFGSGTRLTVV.

This chain links TRBV6-1 with TRBJ2-7; 7 bases line up with TRBD1. The junction had 8 bases not matched to a gene; V was cut back by 0 bases and J by 0 bases. This CDR3 is 17 amino acids long. The germline V gene encodes CDR1 MNHNS and CDR2 SASEGT. The CDR3 bases are TGTGCCAGCAGTGAAGCCCTATGGACAGGAAGCTCCTACGAGCAGTACTTC. Its translation: CASSEALWTGSSYEQYF.

The chain employs TRBV6-2 or TRBV6-3 and TRBJ2-7, with TRBD1 matching 7 bases. This CDR3 contains 15 residues. The J segment lost 2 bases and the V segment lost 3 bases, leaving 7 bases of the junction unmatched. Germline V CDR1 and CDR2: MNHEY, SVGEGT. CDR3: CASSYNRDSTYEQYF. The CDR3 DNA sequence: TGTGCCAGCAGTTATAATAGGGACAGCACCTACGAGCAGTACTTC.

V usage is TRBV6-1 and J usage is TRBJ1-1, with no clear D. V was cut by 3 bases and J by 4 bases, with 15 bases left in between. The CDR3 runs to 15 residues. Germline V gene sequence: CDR1 MNHNS, CDR2 SASEGT. CDR3 DNA: TGTGCCAGCAGTGAGCCACTAGGGAGGAGCACTGAAGCTTTCTTT. Protein product: CASSEPLGRSTEAFF.

The sample holds one count of this clone. The chain employs TRBV5-1 and TRBJ2-7; 10 bases map to TRBD1. This CDR3 has 14 amino acids. V was pared by 4 bases and J by 1 base, with 2 bases of the junction left unmatched. Per germline, CDR1 SGHRS and CDR2 YFSETQ. DNA of the CDR3: TGCGCCAGCAGCCAGGGACAGGGGTCCTACGAGCAGTACTTC. Its protein product is CASSQGQGSYEQYF.

The genes are TRBV6-5 and TRBJ1-2, with TRBD1 matching 9 bases. This CDR3 is built from 13 residues. The germline CDR1 and CDR2 sequences are MNHEY and SVGAGI. V shed 8 bases, J shed 7 bases, and the junction held 8 bases outside the gene matches. The CDR3 loop is CASGKQGALGYTF. CDR3 DNA sequence: TGTGCCAGCGGGAAACAGGGGGCTCTTGGCTACACCTTC.

This chain's CDR3 is CASSLARISLYLNTEAFF. CDR3 nucleotides: TGTGCCAGCAGCTTAGCGCGGATATCTCTCTACTTGAACACTGAAGCTTTCTTT. The chain has TRBV7-2 and TRBJ1-1; D remains ambiguous. The V gene's germline CDR1 is SGHTA and CDR2 FQGNSA. Trimming took off 0 bases at V and 0 bases at J, with 17 bases between the two ends. The CDR3 is 18 amino acids.

The V call is TRBV20-1, the J call TRBJ2-1, with D possibly being TRBD2 (5 bases). Germline V gives CDR1 DFQATT, CDR2 SNEGSKA (reference sequence). The CDR3 loop spans 14 amino acids. Trimming removed 3 bases at V and 4 bases at J, with 13 bases between. The chain's CDR3 is CSASFQRGYNEQFF. The CDR3 coding sequence is TGCAGTGCTAGTTTCCAGCGAGGGTACAATGAGCAGTTCTTC.

This clone was seen a handful of times. V usage is TRBV28 and J usage is TRBJ2-7; TRBD1 matches at 7 bases. CDR3 length: 16 amino acids. Germline V gene sequence: CDR1 MDHEN, CDR2 SYDVKM. The V segment lost 3 bases and the J segment 0 bases; nucleotides outside the gene matches: 8. Here the CDR3 DNA reads TGTGCCAGCAGTTTGAAGACAGGGTTGAGCTCCTACGAGCAGTACTTC. Its protein is CASSLKTGLSSYEQYF.

This sequence joins TRBV28 and TRBJ1-6; the match to TRBD1 covers 7 bases. Germline CDR1 and CDR2: MDHEN and SYDVKM. V was pared by 7 bases and J by 12 bases, with 9 bases of the junction left unmatched. This CDR3 spans 13 amino acids. CDR3 amino acids: CASITGDLLPLHF. The CDR3 bases are TGTGCCAGCATTACAGGGGATCTTTTACCCCTCCACTTT.

This clone was counted a single time. V and J are TRBV5-1 and TRBJ2-7; tentatively, D is TRBD1 (5 bases). Trimming took 6 bases from V and 2 from J, leaving 12 bases between them. Germline V gene sequence: CDR1 SGHRS, CDR2 YFSETQ. CDR3 length: 13 amino acids. The CDR3 reads CASKKKQAYEQYF. The DNA for the CDR3 is TGCGCCAGCAAAAAGAAACAGGCCTACGAGCAGTACTTC.

The genes are TRBV4-1 and TRBJ2-1, with D perhaps TRBD2 (6 bases). The germline gives CDR1 MGHRA, CDR2 YSYEKL. The V gene lost 0 bases and the J gene lost 0 bases, with 12 bases spanning the gap. This CDR3 spans 17 amino acids. The CDR3: CASSQDWGVGSYNEQFF. For the CDR3, the DNA is TGCGCCAGCAGCCAAGATTGGGGGGTCGGCTCCTACAATGAGCAGTTCTTC.

This clone has more than one count but fewer than ten. The chain carries TRBV6-4 and TRBJ1-1; D not certain. V was clipped by 5 bases and J by 5 bases, with 12 bases between them. The CDR3 runs 13 residues. The germline V gene has CDR1 MRHNA and CDR2 SNTAGT. The CDR3 region has the DNA TGTGCCAGCAGTTACAGTAGGAATACTGAAGCTTTCTTT. Amino acid sequence: CASSYSRNTEAFF.

The V and J genes are TRBV27 and TRBJ2-5; TRBD2 matches at 8 bases. V trimming: 9 bases; J trimming: 5 bases; junction bases outside the gene matches: 11. CDR1 and CDR2 from the germline V gene are MNHEY and SMNVEV (reference sequence). The CDR3 runs 14 residues. The CDR3, as DNA: TGTGCCAGTAGGAGGGCGGGAGGAGGGGAGACCCAGTACTTC. Translated: CASRRAGGGETQYF.

The rearrangement links TRBV9 to TRBJ2-7; no clear D. The CDR3 spans 13 residues. V lost 0 bases and J lost 6, with 10 bases in between. The germline V gene has CDR1 SGDLS and CDR2 YYNGEE. Here the CDR3 DNA reads TGTGCCAGCAGCGTAGGCGCGCCCGGCGAGCAGTACTTC. Encoded protein: CASSVGAPGEQYF. Supplemented by reference TRBV9 and TRBJ2-7, the full variable domain reads DSGVTQTPKHLITATGQRVTLRCSPRSGDLSVYWYQQSLDQGLQFLIQYYNGEERAKGNILERFSAQQFPDLHSELNLSSLELGDSALYFCASSVGAPGEQYFGPGTRLTVT.

This chain links TRBV30 with TRBJ1-4; D gene ambiguous. Trimming shortened V by 2 bases and J by 2 bases, and 18 bases separated the two germline ends. Germline assignment: CDR1 GTSNPN and CDR2 SVGIG (reference sequence). The CDR3 sequence is 17 residues long. The CDR3 DNA reads as TGTGCCTGGAGTTTCTCGGGTGCAAGATCTACTAATGAAAAACTGTTTTTT. This encodes CAWSFSGARSTNEKLFF.

This clone showed up just a few times. The chain couples TRBV4-1 to TRBJ1-1; weak D call: TRBD1 (5 bases). CDR1 and CDR2 from the germline V gene are MGHRA and YSYEKL. The CDR3 length is 14 residues. Trimming stripped 0 bases from V and 4 bases from J, with 9 bases between. The CDR3, as DNA: TGCGCCAGCAGCCAAGAGGAAGGGGCCACTGAAGCTTTCTTT. Protein sequence: CASSQEEGATEAFF.

The rearrangement links TRBV5-1 to TRBJ1-2; TRBD1 matches at 8 bases. Per the germline V gene, CDR1 is SGHRS and CDR2 is YFSETQ. The ends lost 4 bases at V and 0 bases at J; junction bases unmatched: 11. CDR3 length: 17 residues. The CDR3 protein is CASSDLIGQGANYGYTF. CDR3 coding DNA: TGCGCCAGCAGCGACCTAATAGGACAGGGCGCTAACTATGGCTACACCTTC.

V is TRBV9 and J is TRBJ2-3; 9 nucleotides align to TRBD2. V lost 0 bases and J lost 6; bases outside the gene matches: 5. CDR1 and CDR2 (germline): SGDLS, YYNGEE. The CDR3 extends over 15 amino acids. In DNA, the CDR3 is TGTGCCAGCAGCGTAGCTGGGACTAGCAGGGATACGCAGTATTTT. It codes for CASSVAGTSRDTQYF.

This rearrangement joins TRBV10-1 to TRBJ2-1; D unresolved. Germline V lookup: CDR1 WNHNN, CDR2 SYGVQD (reference sequence). This CDR3 comprises 14 residues. Trimming cost V 2 bases and J 3 bases, with 8 bases left between them. The CDR3 loop reads CASSEKTDYNEQFF. CDR3 in DNA: TGCGCCAGCAGTGAGAAAACAGACTACAATGAGCAGTTCTTC.

The count of this clone is one. The chain carries TRBV27 and TRBJ1-2; 7 bases match TRBD1. V lost 7 bases to trimming and J lost 8 bases; unmatched junction nucleotides: 7. CDR1 and CDR2 from the germline V gene are MNHEY and SMNVEV (reference sequence). The CDR3 loop spans 12 amino acids. CDR3 DNA: TGTGCCAGCAAGACAGGGTCGGACGGCTACACCTTC. Protein product: CASKTGSDGYTF.

The chain carries TRBV11-3 and TRBJ2-1; 8 positions match TRBD2. This CDR3 contains 16 residues. Germline lookup yields CDR1 SGHNT and CDR2 YENEEA. Trimming at V came to 1 base and at J to 3 bases, leaving 5 bases not matched to a gene. CDR3 sequence reads: CASSLVLAGGYNEQFF. The CDR3 DNA reads TGTGCCAGCAGCTTAGTTTTGGCGGGGGGCTACAATGAGCAGTTCTTC.

The chain uses TRBV9 and TRBJ1-2; no clear D. This CDR3 is built from 15 residues. Germline V lookup: CDR1 SGDLS, CDR2 YYNGEE. The V gene lost 1 base and the J gene lost 2 bases, with 12 bases spanning the gap. The CDR3 region has the DNA TGTGCCAGCAGCGTACTGGAGAGCGCCAACTATGGCTACACCTTC. This codes for CASSVLESANYGYTF.

This chain joins TRBV28 and TRBJ1-6; D unresolved. This CDR3 has 16 residues. From germline, CDR1 is MDHEN and CDR2 SYDVKM. V was cut by 5 bases and J by 5 bases, with 16 bases left in between. CDR3 loop: CASSQRRTGNNSPLHF. The DNA of the CDR3 is TGTGCCAGCAGTCAGAGGCGGACCGGGAATAATTCACCCCTCCACTTT.